The subject of this entry is one TCR beta chain. What it binds is not known. The entry originates in a study of cytomegalovirus exposure and HLA in healthy donors. Study conclusions and caveats: Later, an analysis showed that TCR beta chains associated with HLA were more clonally expanded than others that were equally common.

With 6 bases clipped from V and 5 bases from J, the junction kept 8 bases outside the gene matches. Germline CDR1 reads MDHEN; CDR2 reads SYDVKM. The CDR3 has 15 residues. PCR primers comprised 60 Vbeta and 13 Jbeta primers. Libraries were prepared by immunoSEQ multiplex PCR; TCRdb keeps only in-frame clonotypes and omits some of them. Among about 200,000 clones listed, around 80% were seen once. This chain joins TRBV28 and TRBJ2-1, with 9 positions matching TRBD1. The sequencing input was PBMCs. The receptor's source is a young man in good health and CMV-seronegative. The CDR3 nucleotides are TGTGCCAGCAGCCCGGGACAGGGAAGAAACAATGAGCAGTTCTTC. Amino acids: CASSPGQGRNNEQFF.